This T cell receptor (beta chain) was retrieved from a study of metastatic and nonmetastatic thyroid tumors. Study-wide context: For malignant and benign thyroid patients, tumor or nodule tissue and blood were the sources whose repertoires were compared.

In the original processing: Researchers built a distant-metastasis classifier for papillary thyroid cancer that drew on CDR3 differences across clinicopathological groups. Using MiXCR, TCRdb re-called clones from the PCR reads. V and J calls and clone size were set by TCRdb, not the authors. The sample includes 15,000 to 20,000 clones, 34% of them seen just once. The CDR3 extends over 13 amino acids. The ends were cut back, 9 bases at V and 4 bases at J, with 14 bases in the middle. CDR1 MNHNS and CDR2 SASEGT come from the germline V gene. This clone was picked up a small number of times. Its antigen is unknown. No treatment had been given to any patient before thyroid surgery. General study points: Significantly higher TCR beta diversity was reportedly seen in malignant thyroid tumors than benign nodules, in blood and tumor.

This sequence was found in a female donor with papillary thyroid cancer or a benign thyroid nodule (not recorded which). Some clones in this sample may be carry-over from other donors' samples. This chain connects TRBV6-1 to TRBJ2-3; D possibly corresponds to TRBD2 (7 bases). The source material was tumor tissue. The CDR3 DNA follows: TGTGCCAGTGGGGGGGGGCGCTCAGATACGCAGTATTTT. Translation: CASGGGRSDTQYF.